These 2 T cell receptor beta chains came from one sample sequenced in a study of T cell repertoires in cytomegalovirus infection. TCRdb processed the reads anew with MiXCR; each CDR3 protein has one entry. Here the sample spans roughly 500,000 distinct CDR3 sequences, over 9% being singletons. The sample consisted of PBMCs. Receptor source: a human donor in good health (CMV status not recorded). Some clones in this sample may be carry-over from other donors' samples.

In its sample, this clonotype was seen many times. This chain links TRBV19 with TRBJ1-2; D gene ambiguous. CDR1 LNHDA and CDR2 SQIVND come from the germline V gene (reference sequence). The CDR3 consists of 15 residues. V was trimmed by 9 bases and J by 3 bases, leaving 20 bases between them. The CDR3 protein is CASQWRREVDYGYTF. The DNA for the CDR3 is TGTGCCAGCCAGTGGCGGCGGGAGGTTGACTATGGCTACACCTTC.

This clonotype was seen repeatedly, ten times or more. This chain uses TRBV20-1 with TRBJ2-5; maybe TRBD2 (6 bases). Germline V gene data show CDR1 as DFQATT and CDR2 as SNEGSKA (reference sequence). CDR3 length equals 15 residues. Trimming left V 5 bases short and J 2 bases short, with 18 bases between. The CDR3 DNA follows: TGCAGTGCTCTCAATCCTTTTGGACTACAAGAGACCCAGTACTTC. Encoded protein: CSALNPFGLQETQYF.